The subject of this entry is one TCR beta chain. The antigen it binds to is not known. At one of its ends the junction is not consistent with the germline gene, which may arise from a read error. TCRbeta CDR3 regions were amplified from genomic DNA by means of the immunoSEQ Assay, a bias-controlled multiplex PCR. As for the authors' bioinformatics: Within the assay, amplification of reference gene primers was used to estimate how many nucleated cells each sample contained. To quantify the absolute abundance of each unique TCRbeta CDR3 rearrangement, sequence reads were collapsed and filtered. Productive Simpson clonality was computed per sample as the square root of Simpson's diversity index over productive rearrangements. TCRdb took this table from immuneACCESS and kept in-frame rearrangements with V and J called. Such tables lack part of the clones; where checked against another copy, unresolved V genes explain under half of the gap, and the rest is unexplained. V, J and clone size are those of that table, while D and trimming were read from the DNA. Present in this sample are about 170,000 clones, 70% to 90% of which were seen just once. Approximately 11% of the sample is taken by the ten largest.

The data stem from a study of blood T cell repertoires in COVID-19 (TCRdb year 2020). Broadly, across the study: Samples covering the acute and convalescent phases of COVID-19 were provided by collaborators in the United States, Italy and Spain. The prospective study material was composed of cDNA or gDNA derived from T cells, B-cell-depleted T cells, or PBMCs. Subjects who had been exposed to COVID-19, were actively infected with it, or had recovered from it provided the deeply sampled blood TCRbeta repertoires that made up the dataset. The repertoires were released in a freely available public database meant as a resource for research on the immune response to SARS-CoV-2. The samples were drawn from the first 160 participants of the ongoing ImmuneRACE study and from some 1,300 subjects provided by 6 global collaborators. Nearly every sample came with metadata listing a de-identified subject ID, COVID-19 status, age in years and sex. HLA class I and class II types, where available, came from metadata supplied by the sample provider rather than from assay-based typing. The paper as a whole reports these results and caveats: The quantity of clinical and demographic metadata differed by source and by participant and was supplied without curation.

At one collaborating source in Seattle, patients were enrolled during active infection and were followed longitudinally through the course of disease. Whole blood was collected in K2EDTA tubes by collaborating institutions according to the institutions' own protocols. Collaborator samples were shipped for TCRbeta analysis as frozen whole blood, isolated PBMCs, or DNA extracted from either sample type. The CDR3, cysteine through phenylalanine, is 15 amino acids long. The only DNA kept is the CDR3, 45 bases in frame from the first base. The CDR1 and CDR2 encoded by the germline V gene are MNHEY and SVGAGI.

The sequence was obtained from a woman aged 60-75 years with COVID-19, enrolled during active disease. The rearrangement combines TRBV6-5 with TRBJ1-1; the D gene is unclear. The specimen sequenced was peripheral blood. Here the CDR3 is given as CAIIRIEVRNTEAFF. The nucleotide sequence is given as TGTGCCATCATAAGGATAGAGGTTAGGAACACCGAAGCTTTCTTT.